A selection of T cell receptor beta chains follows, all from one sample in a study of Ad26.COV2.S vaccination and SARS-CoV-2 variants. Repertoires were generated with immunoSEQ multiplex PCR, while TCRdb's copy carries only in-frame clones and drops some. This table holds around 450,000 clones, roughly 89% found once. Sequencing used peripheral blood, obtained in a trial of Ad26.COV2.S vaccine versus placebo. Receptor source: a person aged 18-60 years who received the Ad26.COV2.S COVID-19 vaccine or a placebo. Each CDR3 is given with its conserved first and last residue. Each record gives: CDR3 length, V gene, D gene, J gene, CDR3 DNA, CDR3 protein. The D gene is left open where the match is weak.

length: 16; V: TRBV30; D: -; J: TRBJ2-4; DNA: TGTGCCTGGAGTGTCTACGGCGACCCAGGGGGGCACATTCAGTACTTC; CDR3: CAWSVYGDPGGHIQYF
length: 15; V: TRBV19; D: TRBD2; J: TRBJ2-3; DNA: TGCAGGGGACTAGCGGGCCCCTCTAGCACAGATACGCAGTATTTT; CDR3: CRGLAGPSSTDTQYF
length: 15; V: TRBV19; D: -; J: TRBJ1-3; DNA: TGTGCCAGTAGTATAGGGGACCGCGTTGGAAACACCATATATTTT; CDR3: CASSIGDRVGNTIYF
length: 16; V: TRBV19; D: TRBD1; J: TRBJ2-7; DNA: TGTGCCAGTAGTACCTCTTCGGGACAGAACACCTACGAGCAGTACTTC; CDR3: CASSTSSGQNTYEQYF
length: 12; V: TRBV6-2/TRBV6-3; D: -; J: TRBJ1-2; DNA: TGTGCCAGCAGTCCCTCGGACTATGGCTACACCTTC; CDR3: CASSPSDYGYTF
length: 16; V: TRBV4-2; D: TRBD2; J: TRBJ2-3; DNA: TGTGCCAGCAGCCAAATAGCGGGAGAGGGCACAGATACGCAGTATTTT; CDR3: CASSQIAGEGTDTQYF
length: 14; V: TRBV9; D: -; J: TRBJ2-2; DNA: TGTGCCAGCAGCGTAGTGGTCCGGGCCGGGGAGCTGTTTTTT; CDR3: CASSVVVRAGELFF
length: 17; V: TRBV11-2; D: -; J: TRBJ2-1; DNA: TGTGCCAGCATCCGGGGGCTGGGCTCGAGCTCCTACAATGAGCAGTTCTTC; CDR3: CASIRGLGSSSYNEQFF
length: 15; V: TRBV19; D: -; J: TRBJ1-2; DNA: TGTGCCAGCGCCACTCCTCCCGGGACAAGATATGGCTACACCTTC; CDR3: CASATPPGTRYGYTF
length: 15; V: TRBV15; D: -; J: TRBJ1-4; DNA: TGTGCCACCAGCAGAGGGCAGGCAACTAATGAAAAACTGTTTTTT; CDR3: CATSRGQATNEKLFF